The 6 T cell receptor beta chains presented below share a single source sample, sequenced in a study of OX40 agonist ivuxolimab in advanced cancers. Produced via immunoSEQ multiplex PCR; TCRdb's table is partial and in-frame only. The sample has about 31,000 clones, about 86% seen once. The specimen comprised CD4+ or CD8+ T cells sorted from blood, sampled in a trial of the OX40 agonist ivuxolimab. The source of these receptors is an adult with an advanced solid tumor such as melanoma, head and neck, liver or kidney cancer.

The V gene is TRBV28, the J gene TRBJ2-1; 12 nucleotides line up with TRBD2. The junction had 5 bases not matched to a gene; V was cut back by 3 bases and J by 8 bases. Germline V gene data show CDR1 as MDHEN and CDR2 as SYDVKM. The CDR3 is made up of 15 amino acids. Written as DNA, the CDR3 is TGTGCCAGCAGTTTCGAGACTAGCGGGAGTTATGAGCAGTTCTTC. Its translation: CASSFETSGSYEQFF.

V and J are TRBV28 and TRBJ2-1; TRBD2 aligns across 11 bases. Germline V CDR1 and CDR2: MDHEN, SYDVKM. The ends lost 3 bases at V and 5 bases at J; junction bases unmatched: 6. This CDR3 contains 16 residues. The CDR3 nucleotides are TGTGCCAGCAGTTTCCCCCTAGCGGGAGGACACAATGAGCAGTTCTTC. This encodes CASSFPLAGGHNEQFF.

This rearrangement joins TRBV10-3 to TRBJ2-1; 9 bases are shared with TRBD2. Germline CDR1 and CDR2: ENHRY and SYGVKD. The CDR3 is 13 residues long. V was clipped by 8 bases and J by 9 bases; unmatched bases: 8. CDR3 DNA: TGTGCCATCGGAGGCGGGAGGGTTAGTGAGCAGTTCTTC. Its translation: CAIGGGRVSEQFF.

The chain couples TRBV4-1 to TRBJ1-1; no clear D gene. The CDR3 is made up of 13 amino acids. V lost 4 bases and J 1 base, leaving 7 bases between the germline ends. The V gene's germline CDR1 is MGHRA and CDR2 YSYEKL. The chain's CDR3 is CASSPLGNTEAFF. The CDR3 DNA reads TGCGCCAGCAGCCCCCTTGGGAACACTGAAGCTTTCTTT.

This chain joins TRBV29-1 and TRBJ2-1; D is unresolved. The germline CDR1 and CDR2 sequences are SQVTM and ANQGSEA. The V and J ends lost 4 bases and 6 bases respectively, with 13 bases between them. The length of the CDR3 is 13 residues. CDR3 nucleotide sequence: TGCAGCGTTGTAGGTGCAGCCGGCAATGAGCAGTTCTTC. It translates to CSVVGAAGNEQFF.

The chain recombines TRBV4-2 with TRBJ2-1; possibly TRBD2 for D (5 bases). Germline V lookup: CDR1 LGHNA, CDR2 YNFKEQ. The V and J ends lost 0 bases and 5 bases respectively, with 11 bases between them. The CDR3 has 15 amino acids. CDR3 sequence (DNA): TGTGCCAGCAGCCAAGATAAAGACTACGACAATGAGCAGTTCTTC. Translating gives CASSQDKDYDNEQFF.